Presented here are 3 T cell receptor beta chains from one specimen sequenced in a study of human T cells and chemical hapten exposure. Described time point: patch test 2, 6 weeks after DPC sensitization. Described treatment: therapeutic diphenylcyclopropenone sensitization with weekly scalp DPC. TCRdb redid the calling of the RACE reads with MiXCR, one entry per CDR3 protein. The data show some 80,000 distinct CDR3 sequences, with around 10% seen just once and approximately 1.4% held by the top ten. The sequencing used whole blood, collected in connection with sensitization to the hapten diphenylcyclopropenone (DPC). Receptors originate from a man aged 18 to 30 with alopecia areata. Some clones in this sample may be carry-over from other donors' samples.

This clonotype was found a few times. The chain combines TRBV11-2 with TRBJ2-3; D gene unclear. Between the trimmed V and J ends, which lost 2 bases and 2 bases, there was a span of 14 bases. The CDR3 extends over 16 amino acids. CDR1 is SGHAT and CDR2 is FQNNGV in the germline V gene. DNA of the CDR3: TGTGCCAGCAGCTTACTCTTTGGGGATTACACAGATACGCAGTATTTT. Protein product: CASSLLFGDYTDTQYF.

The chain links TRBV11-1 to TRBJ2-1; TRBD2 aligns across 8 bases. V shed 5 bases, J shed 5 bases, and the junction held 5 bases outside the gene matches. The CDR3 loop spans 14 amino acids. CDR1 and CDR2 from the germline V gene are SGHAT and FQDESV (reference sequence). The CDR3 is CASSPREDHNEQFF. In DNA form, the CDR3 reads TGTGCCAGCAGCCCGCGGGAGGACCACAATGAGCAGTTCTTC.

This clonotype was counted ten times or more. The V gene is TRBV19, the J gene TRBJ2-7; D is perhaps TRBD1 (6 bases). Trimming shortened V by 3 bases and J by 7 bases, and 7 bases separated the two germline ends. Germline V lookup: CDR1 LNHDA, CDR2 SQIVND (reference sequence). There are 11 residues in the CDR3. The CDR3, as DNA: TGTGCCAGTAGTATTCAGGGGGAGCAGTACTTC. Translating it yields CASSIQGEQYF.